The rows below give T cell receptor beta chains drawn from one sample of a study of blood T cell repertoires in COVID-19. Sequenced by immunoSEQ multiplex PCR; TCRdb stores in-frame clones only, minus some. The table shows roughly 270,000 clones, with over 75% occurring only once. Sequenced sample: peripheral blood. These receptors were taken from a young man with active or convalescent COVID-19. The CDR3 runs from the conserved cysteine through the conserved F or W. A D gene is named only where the DNA matches it firmly. Rows give clone size only sometimes, using once, few, many, or a class for an expanded clone.

.,TRBV7-8,once,TRBJ1-5,CASSLGVSLNQPQHF,TGTGCCAGCAGCTTAGGTGTATCCCTGAATCAGCCCCAGCATTTT
.,TRBV11-3,.,TRBJ2-7,CASSLAGMDEQYF,TGTGCCAGCAGCTTAGCGGGGATGGACGAGCAGTACTTC
TRBD2,TRBV5-4,once,TRBJ2-1,CASSPGGADEQFF,TGTGCCAGCAGCCCCGGGGGGGCGGATGAGCAGTTCTTC
TRBD2,TRBV9,.,TRBJ2-2,CASSVRPQRGTNTGELFF,TGTGCCAGCAGCGTAAGGCCTCAGCGGGGGACGAACACCGGGGAGCTGTTTTTT
TRBD1,TRBV19,.,TRBJ1-1,CASIQGRTEAFF,TGTGCCAGCATACAGGGGCGCACTGAAGCTTTCTTT
TRBD1,TRBV19,.,TRBJ1-5,CASSKGTDYQPQHF,TGTGCCAGTAGTAAAGGGACAGATTATCAGCCCCAGCATTTT
TRBD2,TRBV4-1,.,TRBJ2-3,CASSQVRGLAHTDTQYF,TGCGCCAGCAGCCAAGTAAGGGGACTAGCCCACACAGATACGCAGTATTTT
.,TRBV1,once,TRBJ2-2,CTSRLPKGLAPGELFF,TGCACCAGCAGACTTCCGAAGGGACTAGCCCCCGGGGAGCTGTTTTTT
TRBD2,TRBV9,once,TRBJ2-2,CASSFSSIGGVSTGELFF,TGTGCCAGCAGCTTTTCTAGCATCGGGGGGGTTTCTACCGGGGAGCTGTTTTTT
TRBD2,TRBV7-8,.,TRBJ2-2,CASSLRLLAGTTGELFF,TGTGCCAGCAGCTTACGTCTACTAGCGGGTACCACCGGGGAGCTGTTTTTT
.,TRBV2,.,TRBJ1-1,CASGANLVALAFF,TGTGCCAGCGGGGCGAATCTAGTGGCGCTTGCTTTCTTT
.,TRBV25-1,once,TRBJ1-1,CASSEADKAFF,TGTGCCAGCAGTGAGGCGGACAAAGCTTTCTTT
.,TRBV5-5,.,TRBJ1-5,CASSLSQGSQPQHF,TGTGCCAGCAGCTTGTCACAGGGAAGTCAGCCCCAGCATTTT
TRBD2,TRBV11-2,.,TRBJ2-3,CASRGGSPDTQYF,TGTGCCAGCAGGGGGGGGTCCCCAGATACGCAGTATTTT
.,TRBV13,.,TRBJ2-7,CASSLAGPGAYEQYF,TGTGCCAGCAGCTTAGCCGGACCCGGGGCCTACGAGCAGTACTTC
TRBD2,TRBV5-1,.,TRBJ2-1,CASSLWTSGGLNNEQFF,TGCGCCAGCAGCTTGTGGACTAGCGGGGGGTTAAACAATGAGCAGTTCTTC
TRBD1,TRBV4-1,.,TRBJ2-2,CASSPRTGPTMNTGELFF,TGCGCCAGCAGCCCTCGGACAGGTCCAACCATGAACACCGGGGAGCTGTTTTTT
.,TRBV5-1,few,TRBJ1-5,CASSFLGQPNQPQHF,TGCGCCAGCAGCTTTCTTGGACAGCCAAATCAGCCCCAGCATTTT
.,TRBV6-1,once,TRBJ2-7,CASSEAWQFYEQYF,TGTGCCAGCAGTGAAGCCTGGCAGTTCTACGAGCAGTACTTC
TRBD1,TRBV3-1/TRBV3-2,.,TRBJ1-4,CASSQTGGRNEKLFF,TGTGCCAGCAGCCAAACAGGGGGCCGAAATGAAAAACTGTTTTTT
.,TRBV5-1,.,TRBJ2-3,CASSLGQGSDTQYF,TGCGCCAGCAGCTTGGGCCAGGGGTCAGATACGCAGTATTTT
TRBD1,TRBV4-2,.,TRBJ1-5,CASSQGQGHEPQHF,TGTGCCAGCAGCCAAGGACAGGGACATGAGCCCCAGCATTTT
.,TRBV6-6,.,TRBJ1-2,CATDHRRTANYGYTF,TGTGCCACAGATCACAGACGGACAGCTAACTATGGCTACACCTTC
.,TRBV19,.,TRBJ1-1,CASSLRQGLDTEAFF,TGTGCCAGTAGCCTACGGCAGGGACTGGACACTGAAGCTTTCTTT
TRBD1,TRBV5-1,.,TRBJ1-3,CASSLQGELNTIYF,TGCGCCAGCAGTCTACAGGGGGAGTTAAACACCATATATTTT
.,TRBV7-9,.,TRBJ2-1,CASSKGLYEQFF,TGTGCCAGCAGCAAGGGACTGTATGAGCAGTTCTTC
.,TRBV9,once,TRBJ2-7,CASSSRPGVSYEQYF,TGTGCCAGCAGCTCCAGGCCCGGCGTATCCTACGAGCAGTACTTC
.,TRBV13,.,TRBJ2-5,CASSFGRGNWQETQYF,TGTGCCAGCAGCTTTGGCAGGGGAAATTGGCAAGAGACCCAGTACTTC
.,TRBV2,.,TRBJ1-5,CASSAVERNQPQHF,TGTGCCAGCAGTGCGGTGGAGCGCAATCAGCCCCAGCATTTT
.,TRBV6-6,.,TRBJ2-7,CASSYGAEYYEQYF,TGTGCCAGCAGTTACGGGGCTGAATACTACGAGCAGTACTTC
TRBD1,TRBV9,.,TRBJ2-7,CASSVQGDGLYEQYF,TGTGCCAGCAGCGTACAGGGGGACGGACTCTACGAGCAGTACTTC
.,TRBV13,few,TRBJ2-3,CASSEGGPQYF,TGTGCCAGCAGCGAAGGGGGTCCGCAGTATTTT
.,TRBV24-1,.,TRBJ2-1,CATSDLLSGEQFF,TGTGCCACCAGTGATTTGCTGAGCGGCGAGCAGTTCTTC
TRBD2,TRBV7-6,.,TRBJ2-1,CASSSGLAGPEQFF,TGTGCCAGCAGCTCGGGACTAGCGGGGCCTGAGCAGTTCTTC
.,TRBV7-2,.,TRBJ2-7,CASSLSHLPPYEQYF,TGTGCCAGCAGCTTATCCCACCTACCCCCTTACGAGCAGTACTTC
.,TRBV25-1,.,TRBJ2-5,CASSDPADSQETQYF,TGTGCCAGCAGTGATCCCGCGGACAGCCAAGAGACCCAGTACTTC
.,TRBV5-4,.,TRBJ2-2,CASSLVENTGELFF,TGTGCCAGCAGCTTGGTAGAGAACACCGGGGAGCTGTTTTTT
.,TRBV2,.,TRBJ1-1,CASSEVESIFEAFF,TGTGCCAGCAGTGAAGTGGAGTCAATTTTTGAAGCTTTCTTT
TRBD2,TRBV6-6,.,TRBJ2-1,CASRPGLAGWDEQFF,TGTGCCAGCAGACCGGGACTAGCGGGGTGGGATGAGCAGTTCTTC
.,TRBV5-8,.,TRBJ2-3,CASSSYSTDTQYF,TGTGCCAGCAGCTCGTACAGTACAGATACGCAGTATTTT
TRBD2,TRBV7-9,.,TRBJ2-1,CASSFSGRLQQFF,TGTGCCAGCAGCTTTAGCGGGAGACTACAGCAGTTCTTC
TRBD1,TRBV9,.,TRBJ1-1,CASSVARQGGAEAFF,TGTGCCAGCAGCGTAGCAAGGCAGGGGGGCGCTGAAGCTTTCTTT
TRBD1,TRBV25-1,once,TRBJ2-1,CASSVGQGYNEQFF,TGTGCCAGCAGTGTGGGACAGGGGTACAATGAGCAGTTCTTC
.,TRBV7-2,few,TRBJ1-2,CASSSYTGPGYGYTF,TGTGCCAGCAGCTCTTACACCGGCCCGGGATATGGCTACACCTTC
.,TRBV5-8,.,TRBJ1-2,CASSLASRSLYGYTF,TGTGCCAGCAGCTTGGCGTCCCGGTCGCTCTATGGCTACACCTTC
TRBD1,TRBV6-5,.,TRBJ1-4,CASKWDRNNEKLFF,TGTGCCAGCAAATGGGACAGAAATAATGAAAAACTGTTTTTT
TRBD1,TRBV9,.,TRBJ2-7,CASSGTGDGSYEQYF,TGTGCCAGCAGCGGGACAGGGGATGGCTCCTACGAGCAGTACTTC
TRBD2,TRBV5-1,.,TRBJ2-6,CASHRNAGDGANVLTF,TGCGCCAGCCACCGTAATGCGGGGGACGGGGCCAACGTCCTGACTTTC
TRBD2,TRBV6-1,many,TRBJ2-1,CASSELAGGYNEQFF,TGTGCCAGCAGTGAACTAGCGGGGGGGTACAATGAGCAGTTCTTC